This T cell receptor beta chain was recorded in a study of human T cells and chemical hapten exposure. About the research overall: There were per-sample TCR yield variations, arising mainly from small pooled library volume differences.

Sample time point: pre-sensitization, week 0. Treatment reported: therapeutic diphenylcyclopropenone sensitization with weekly scalp DPC. Germline CDR1 is MDHEN and CDR2 is SYDVKM. There are 16 residues in the CDR3. J gave up 6 bases and V 5 bases, and 9 bases lay outside the gene matches. This clonotype was detected ten times or more. TCRdb reprocessed the RACE reads via MiXCR and lists one record per CDR3 protein. The repertoire consists of more than 250,000 distinct CDR3 sequences, with approximately 8.6% occurring once and the leading ten covering 2% to 2.5%. This TCR derives from a woman aged 40 to 50 with alopecia areata. Some clones in this sample may be carry-over from other donors' samples. The rearrangement uses TRBV28 and TRBJ2-1; 11 bases are a match to TRBD2. The sample in question was whole blood, obtained in connection with sensitization to the hapten diphenylcyclopropenone (DPC). The CDR3: CASSPYGLAGPNEQFF. CDR3 bases: TGTGCCAGCAGTCCTTATGGACTAGCGGGCCCCAATGAGCAGTTCTTC.